Shown below are 19 T cell receptor beta chains from a single sample sequenced in a study of T cells in localized non-small cell lung cancer (dated by TCRdb to between 2020 and 2021). Library generation was performed with the immunoSEQ multiplex PCR assay. Not all clones reach the TCRdb copy of this immuneACCESS table, which keeps in-frame sequences only. Checked studies attribute under half of the gap to unresolved V genes and leave the rest unexplained. The sample has fewer than 3,000 clones on record, nearly 25% of them singletons. The ten largest clones capture roughly 17% of the sample. This sample comprised lung tumor tissue, obtained before any cancer treatment. The receptor set was obtained from a female donor of 60 years or more with stage III lung adenocarcinoma.

The rearrangement joins TRBV1 to TRBJ1-3; the table's D call TRBD1 went unverified against the DNA. TRBV1 is a known pseudogene. The CDR3 extends over 15 amino acids. The CDR3 bases are TGCGCCAGCAGCCGGGGCCGCTCCTCTGGAAACACCATATATTTT. Translation gives CASSRGRSSGNTIYF.

J is TRBJ1-2 and V is TRBV14; D is undetermined. Germline CDR1 SGHDN, CDR2 FVKESK. The CDR3 runs to 12 residues. V was shortened by 4 bases and J by 0 bases, with 3 bases between the two germline ends. Here the CDR3 reads CASSPANYGYTF. The CDR3 coding sequence is TGTGCCAGCAGCCCAGCTAACTATGGCTACACCTTC.

J is TRBJ1-2 and V is TRBV19; D possibly corresponds to TRBD1 (6 bases). V was pared by 2 bases and J by 7 bases, with 11 bases between. CDR1 LNHDA and CDR2 SQIVND come from the germline V gene (reference sequence). This CDR3 has 13 residues. The CDR3 loop is CASSITQGSGYTF. CDR3 sequence (DNA): TGTGCCAGTAGTATAACACAGGGTTCTGGCTACACCTTC.

This sequence joins TRBV11-3 and TRBJ2-3; D not resolved. Germline V gene lookup returns CDR1 SGHNT and CDR2 YENEEA. The CDR3 runs to 15 residues. V gave up 2 bases and J gave up 4 bases, with 13 bases separating them. The CDR3 DNA reads as TGTGCCAGCAGCTTACAACCCCCTGGGTCAGATACGCAGTATTTT. It encodes CASSLQPPGSDTQYF.

This chain connects TRBV6-8 to TRBJ1-1; the D is unclear. The CDR3 spans 16 residues. CDR1 is MNHGY, CDR2 SAAAGT, per germline. V was cut by 2 bases and J by 5 bases, with 18 bases left in between. CDR3 bases: TGTGCCAGCAGTTACCCCCTAGGGCCCGAAGGGACTGAAGCTTTCTTT. It encodes CASSYPLGPEGTEAFF.

The chain is built from TRBV28 and TRBJ2-7, with 7 bases that match TRBD1. Looked up from germline, CDR1 is MDHEN and CDR2 is SYDVKM. CDR3 length: 15 residues. V trimming: 4 bases; J trimming: 0 bases; junction bases outside the gene matches: 6. CDR3 sequence reads: CASSSQGKNSYEQYF. Written as DNA, the CDR3 is TGTGCCAGCAGTTCACAGGGGAAAAACTCCTACGAGCAGTACTTC.

CDR3: CASSLSGATLEQFF. The CDR3, as DNA: TGTGCCAGCAGCTTGAGCGGAGCCACTTTAGAGCAGTTCTTC. The chain recombines TRBV11-3 with TRBJ2-1, with D perhaps matching TRBD2 (5 bases). V lost 3 bases and J lost 10, with 16 bases in between. This CDR3 is 14 amino acids long. The V gene's germline CDR1 is SGHNT and CDR2 YENEEA.

This clone was seen more than once but under ten times. The chain joins TRBV6-8 to TRBJ1-3; 9 positions match TRBD1. The CDR3 is made up of 16 amino acids. The J segment lost 2 bases and the V segment lost 5 bases, leaving 7 bases of the junction unmatched. From germline, CDR1 is MNHGY and CDR2 SAAAGT. The CDR3 loop reads CASSRGDRETGNTIYF. DNA of the CDR3: TGTGCCAGCAGTAGGGGGGACAGGGAAACTGGAAACACCATATATTTT.

This clone was picked up a small number of times. The chain couples TRBV11-3 to TRBJ2-5; D tentatively reads TRBD1 or TRBD2 (5 bases each). Trimming shortened V by 4 bases and J by 5 bases, and 20 bases separated the two germline ends. The CDR3 sequence is 16 residues long. Germline V lookup: CDR1 SGHNT, CDR2 YENEEA. In DNA, the CDR3 is TGTGCCAGCAGCTCAGAACCGGGACGGCCGCGGGAGACCCAGTACTTC. Translating it yields CASSSEPGRPRETQYF.

V is TRBV5-1 and J is TRBJ2-5; D is undetermined. V was trimmed by 0 bases and J by 1 base, leaving 7 bases between them. The CDR3 loop spans 14 amino acids. CDR1 and CDR2 (germline): SGHRS, YFSETQ. CDR3 residues: CASSLEGTQETQYF. The DNA for the CDR3 is TGCGCCAGCAGCTTGGAGGGAACCCAAGAGACCCAGTACTTC.

This clone was counted between two and nine times. The V gene is TRBV6-8, the J gene TRBJ2-7, with D possibly TRBD1 on 5 matching bases. Germline V gene data show CDR1 as MNHGY and CDR2 as SAAAGT. This CDR3 has 17 residues. Trimming pared 7 bases from V and 0 bases from J, leaving 22 bases between. The CDR3 bases are TGTGCCAGCAATCCCTCGTCCAGGGCTTCCTTCTCCTACGAGCAGTACTTC. Residues: CASNPSSRASFSYEQYF.

This clone occurred a few times. J is TRBJ2-1 and V is TRBV11-3; the match to TRBD2 covers 11 bases. The germline gives CDR1 SGHNT, CDR2 YENEEA. The CDR3 spans 15 residues. Losses at the gene ends were 2 bases for V and 9 bases for J; bases not matched to a gene: 6. In DNA form, the CDR3 reads TGTGCCAGCAGCTTACTAGCGGGAGGAAGAGGTGAGCAGTTCTTC. This codes for CASSLLAGGRGEQFF.

The chain uses TRBV11-3 and TRBJ1-2, with 9 bases identical to TRBD1. The germline gives CDR1 SGHNT, CDR2 YENEEA. The trim removed 5 bases at V and 8 bases at J, leaving 9 bases unmatched. The CDR3 spans 14 residues. In nucleotides, the CDR3 is TGTGCCAGCAGCCCTAGGGACAGGGTGACGGGCTACACCTTC. Amino acids: CASSPRDRVTGYTF.

The chain combines TRBV10-2 with TRBJ2-1, with 14 positions matching TRBD2. Germline V gene data show CDR1 as WSHSY and CDR2 as SAAADI. The CDR3 runs to 16 residues. V was clipped by 0 bases and J by 7 bases; unmatched bases: 2. The CDR3 is CASSESRTSGGNEQFF. CDR3 nucleotide sequence: TGCGCCAGCAGTGAGTCGAGGACTAGCGGGGGGAATGAGCAGTTCTTC.

There are a few counts of this clone. This chain joins TRBV6-8 and TRBJ1-2; weak D call: TRBD1 (6 bases). The CDR3 spans 13 residues. V lost 5 bases, J lost 4 bases, and 11 bases lay in between. Germline CDR1 and CDR2: MNHGY and SAAAGT. This chain's CDR3 is CASSPQGTYGYTF. The CDR3 DNA reads as TGTGCCAGCAGTCCCCAGGGGACCTATGGCTACACCTTC.

The chain employs TRBV28 and TRBJ2-7, with 10 bases fitting TRBD1. V trimming: 1 base; J trimming: 3 bases; junction bases outside the gene matches: 6. CDR3 length: 16 amino acids. Germline CDR1 MDHEN, CDR2 SYDVKM. CDR3 loop: CASSLLETGGFYEQYF. The CDR3 coding sequence is TGTGCCAGCAGTTTATTGGAGACAGGGGGCTTCTACGAGCAGTACTTC.

A few counts support this clone. The chain has TRBV6-8 and TRBJ2-3; 8 bases agree with TRBD2. After removal of 9 bases from V and 0 bases from J, the junction contained 8 bases not matched to a gene. Germline V gene data show CDR1 as MNHGY and CDR2 as SAAAGT. CDR3 length: 15 residues. The CDR3 DNA sequence: TGTGCCAGTTCCTCGACTAGCGTAAGCACAGATACGCAGTATTTT. Amino acids: CASSSTSVSTDTQYF.

V usage is TRBV19 and J usage is TRBJ2-2; 9 bases are shared with TRBD2. The CDR3 spans 16 residues. In germline, CDR1 is LNHDA, CDR2 SQIVND (reference sequence). Germline trimming cut 3 bases from V and 6 bases from J; bases unmatched to any gene: 8. The CDR3 sequence is CASSIQASGTSGELFF. CDR3 DNA: TGTGCCAGTAGTATTCAGGCTAGCGGGACTTCCGGGGAGCTGTTTTTT.

In its sample, this clone was seen a few times. The rearrangement joins TRBV28 to TRBJ1-2; D ambiguous. Germline values: CDR1 MDHEN, CDR2 SYDVKM. The length of the CDR3 is 14 residues. Deletions cut 7 bases from V and 2 bases from J, with 14 bases between. In nucleotides, the CDR3 is TGTGCCAGCAAACTATCGGGATTGAACTATGGCTACACCTTC. Its translation: CASKLSGLNYGYTF.